The 20 T cell receptor beta chains in this list originate from one sample, sequenced in a study of radiotherapy plus CTLA-4 blockade in lung cancer. The protocol was immunoSEQ multiplex PCR, while the TCRdb copy is restricted to in-frame clones and leaves out a portion. Altogether 50,000 to 65,000 clones are present, roughly 77% being singletons, with the ten largest covering 8.5%. This specimen consisted of peripheral blood, obtained from a patient treated with radiotherapy plus ipilimumab. The receptors shown here come from a human donor with non-small cell lung cancer who had a complete response to radiotherapy plus ipilimumab.

The V gene is TRBV11-3, the J gene TRBJ2-2; TRBD2 matches 10 bases. The V gene's germline CDR1 is SGHNT and CDR2 YENEEA. The CDR3 is 16 residues long. The V and J ends lost 4 bases and 2 bases, in that order; junction bases with no gene match: 4. This chain's CDR3 is CASSSKRGGNTGELFF. The CDR3 DNA follows: TGTGCCAGCAGCTCGAAGCGGGGGGGAAACACCGGGGAGCTGTTTTTT.

The chain couples TRBV10-3 to TRBJ2-1, with 12 bases matching TRBD1. The CDR3 loop spans 14 amino acids. Germline values: CDR1 ENHRY, CDR2 SYGVKD. Trimming cost V 4 bases and J 10 bases; bases outside gene matches: 5. The CDR3, as DNA: TGTGCCATCAGTGCCGGGACAGGGGGCAGGGAGCAGTTCTTC. Translated: CAISAGTGGREQFF.

Only one count was recorded for this clone. Distinct nucleotide sequences in the sample also encode this CDR3. This chain uses TRBV6-5 with TRBJ2-7; TRBD2 aligns across 10 bases. Germline V gene sequence: CDR1 MNHEY, CDR2 SVGAGI. This CDR3 comprises 14 residues. Losses at the gene ends were 5 bases for V and 4 bases for J; bases not matched to a gene: 5. The CDR3 loop reads CASSVSGGAYEQYF. For the CDR3, the DNA is TGTGCCAGCAGTGTGAGCGGGGGGGCTTACGAGCAGTACTTC.

This clone was picked up one time. The J gene is TRBJ2-5, the V gene TRBV9, with 7 bases aligning to TRBD2. With 0 bases clipped from V and 2 bases from J, the junction kept 4 bases outside the gene matches. Germline CDR1 SGDLS, CDR2 YYNGEE. The CDR3 is made up of 15 amino acids. This CDR3 reads CASSVAGLLQETQYF. As DNA, the CDR3 is TGTGCCAGCAGCGTAGCGGGACTACTGCAAGAGACCCAGTACTTC.

The V gene is TRBV9, the J gene TRBJ2-1, with 7 positions matching TRBD2. The germline CDR1 and CDR2 sequences are SGDLS and YYNGEE. This CDR3 is built from 17 residues. Losses at the gene ends were 1 base for V and 8 bases for J; bases not matched to a gene: 15. CDR3 region: CASSVLVGDYTQDEQFF. CDR3 sequence (DNA): TGTGCCAGCAGCGTACTGGTGGGGGACTATACACAGGATGAGCAGTTCTTC.

This chain joins TRBV9 and TRBJ2-5; tentative D call: TRBD2 (5 bases). CDR1 and CDR2 from the germline V gene are SGDLS and YYNGEE. The CDR3 consists of 16 residues. Trimming cost V 4 bases and J 4 bases, with 20 bases left between them. CDR3 bases: TGTGCCAGCAGCCCCCGGGGAGACGCTCGGGGAGAGACCCAGTACTTC. This sequence encodes CASSPRGDARGETQYF.

The gene calls are TRBV4-1 and TRBJ2-7, with TRBD2 as a possible D gene (5 bases). V dropped 4 bases and J dropped 5 bases, with 15 bases sitting between them. Germline assignment: CDR1 MGHRA and CDR2 YSYEKL. The CDR3 spans 14 residues. The CDR3 coding sequence is TGCGCCAGCAGCCCCGCCCCGGGGTCCCACGAGCAGTACTTC. Its translation is CASSPAPGSHEQYF.

This sequence joins TRBV7-2 and TRBJ2-1; 8 positions agree with TRBD2. This CDR3 is built from 14 residues. The junction had 3 bases not matched to a gene; V was cut back by 4 bases and J by 4 bases. CDR1 is SGHTA, CDR2 FQGNSA, per germline. For the CDR3, the DNA is TGTGCCAGCAGCTCAACTAGCGGATACAATGAGCAGTTCTTC. Translated, it gives CASSSTSGYNEQFF. Full variable domain (outside the CDR3, taken from reference TRBV7-2 and TRBJ2-1): GAGVSQSPSNKVTEKGKDVELRCDPISGHTALYWYRQSLGQGLEFLIYFQGNSAPDKSGLPSDRFSAERTGGSVSTLTIQRTQQEDSAVYLCASSSTSGYNEQFFGPGTRLTVL.

The gene calls are TRBV10-3 and TRBJ2-1, with D perhaps matching TRBD2 (6 bases). The CDR3 is 15 amino acids. CDR1 ENHRY and CDR2 SYGVKD come from the germline V gene. Trimming shortened V by 6 bases and J by 0 bases, and 12 bases separated the two germline ends. CDR3 protein: CAIRKSGSSYNEQFF. The CDR3 DNA reads TGTGCCATCAGAAAAAGCGGGTCCTCCTACAATGAGCAGTTCTTC.

This sequence joins TRBV5-6 and TRBJ1-2; TRBD1 is a possible D gene (6 bases). There are 13 residues in the CDR3. From germline, CDR1 is SGHDT and CDR2 YYEEEE. The V and J ends lost 5 bases and 5 bases respectively, with 13 bases between them. The CDR3 DNA follows: TGTGCCAGCAGTCACCAGGGGTGGTATGGCTACACCTTC. It specifies CASSHQGWYGYTF.

The chain employs TRBV15 and TRBJ1-5; D call uncertain. The CDR3 runs to 14 residues. Trimming cost V 3 bases and J 3 bases, with 9 bases left between them. Per germline, CDR1 LNHNV and CDR2 YYDKDF (reference sequence). Here the CDR3 reads CATSSGNYNQPQHF. DNA of the CDR3: TGTGCCACCAGCAGCGGGAACTACAATCAGCCCCAGCATTTT. The full variable domain, its missing parts supplied by reference TRBV15 and TRBJ1-5, is DAMVIQNPRYQVTQFGKPVTLSCSQTLNHNVMYWYQQKSSQAPKLLFHYYDKDFNNEADTPDNFQSRRPNTSFCFLDIRSPGLGDTAMYLCATSSGNYNQPQHFGDGTRLSIL.

The chain carries TRBV29-1 and TRBJ2-1; TRBD2 agrees at 7 bases. CDR3 length equals 14 residues. The germline gives CDR1 SQVTM, CDR2 ANQGSEA. Germline trimming cut 3 bases from V and 5 bases from J; bases unmatched to any gene: 7. In DNA, the CDR3 is TGCAGCGTTGACTCGCGGGAGCTCGACAATGAGCAGTTCTTC. Its protein is CSVDSRELDNEQFF.

The chain couples TRBV30 to TRBJ1-4, with 9 bases matching TRBD1. CDR1 and CDR2 (germline): GTSNPN, SVGIG (reference sequence). The CDR3 consists of 15 residues. The V gene end was trimmed by 6 bases and the J gene end by 8 bases; junction bases not matched to a gene: 13. The CDR3 protein is CACRLTGTGWEKLFF. The CDR3 DNA is TGTGCCTGCAGATTAACCGGGACAGGGTGGGAAAAACTGTTTTTT.

The chain links TRBV11-2 to TRBJ2-3, with D perhaps TRBD1 (6 bases). V shed 4 bases and J shed 1 base, with 15 bases lying between them. Germline CDR1 and CDR2: SGHAT and FQNNGV. The length of the CDR3 is 16 residues. Here the CDR3 DNA reads TGTGCCAGCAGCTCATTACAGGGATTGGGCACAGATACGCAGTATTTT. This sequence encodes CASSSLQGLGTDTQYF. The full variable domain, in which reference TRBV11-2 and TRBJ2-3 provide the parts outside the CDR3, is EAGVAQSPRYKIIEKRQSVAFWCNPISGHATLYWYQQILGQGPKLLIQFQNNGVVDDSQLPKDRFSAERLKGVDSTLKIQPAKLEDSAVYLCASSSLQGLGTDTQYFGPGTRLTVL.

This chain uses TRBV13 with TRBJ1-2; D may be TRBD1 (5 bases). This CDR3 is built from 14 residues. Trimming took off 1 base at V and 3 bases at J, with 9 bases between the two ends. Germline CDR1 reads PRHDT; CDR2 reads FYEKMQ (reference sequence). For the CDR3, the DNA is TGTGCCAGCAGCTTAGTGCGGGGGGACTATGGCTACACCTTC. Translating it yields CASSLVRGDYGYTF.

The chain carries TRBV25-1 and TRBJ1-1, with a tentative D call TRBD1 (6 bases). The V gene lost 5 bases and the J gene lost 9 bases, with 10 bases spanning the gap. Germline CDR1 is MGHDK and CDR2 is SYGVNS. The CDR3 loop spans 11 amino acids. CDR3 sequence: CASSPGVKAFF. The CDR3 nucleotides are TGTGCCAGCAGTCCAGGGGTCAAAGCTTTCTTT.

This clone was recorded once. The chain uses TRBV11-2 and TRBJ1-1; D gene ambiguous. Per germline, CDR1 SGHAT and CDR2 FQNNGV. The CDR3 sequence is 15 residues long. The V end was cut by 3 bases, the J end by 5 bases, with 16 bases between. This chain's CDR3 is CASSFEIYGVTEAFF. The CDR3 DNA reads as TGTGCCAGCAGCTTCGAGATCTACGGGGTGACTGAAGCTTTCTTT.

A few counts support this clone. CDR3 protein: CASRPIRAWSEQYV. The DNA of the CDR3 is TGTGCCAGCAGACCAATCAGGGCCTGGAGCGAGCAGTACGTC. The chain has TRBV6-1 and TRBJ2-7; a weak D match, TRBD1 (5 bases). The V gene lost 6 bases and the J gene lost 6 bases, with 18 bases spanning the gap. The CDR3 is 14 residues long. Germline lookup yields CDR1 MNHNS and CDR2 SASEGT.

The genes are TRBV5-6 and TRBJ1-1; 7 positions match TRBD1. The V gene end was trimmed by 6 bases and the J gene end by 5 bases; junction bases not matched to a gene: 7. Germline V gene sequence: CDR1 SGHDT, CDR2 YYEEEE. The length of the CDR3 is 13 residues. The CDR3 loop is CASTRQGWTEAFF. For the CDR3, the DNA is TGTGCCAGCACCCGACAGGGATGGACTGAAGCTTTCTTT.

The chain couples TRBV18 to TRBJ2-3, with 7 bases aligning to TRBD2. Germline V CDR1 and CDR2: KGHSH, LQKENI. J gave up 3 bases and V 6 bases, and 6 bases lay outside the gene matches. This CDR3 has 14 amino acids. The CDR3 DNA is TGTGCCAGCTCCCCTAGCGGAACGACAGATACGCAGTATTTT. This translates into CASSPSGTTDTQYF.